The 12 T cell receptor beta chains in this list originate from one sample, sequenced in a study of lymphopenia after photon versus proton radiotherapy. Assay used: immunoSEQ multiplex PCR; TCRdb lists only in-frame clones, some missing. The sample shows 55,000 to 75,000 clones, approximately 91% of them seen only once. This material consisted of peripheral blood, taken from a patient treated with photon-based radiotherapy. These receptors came from a woman aged 70-85 years with pancreatic cancer.

As regards this clone: At the DNA level, this CDR3 is encoded by other sequences in the same sample as well. The chain links TRBV5-1 to TRBJ2-1; possibly TRBD2 for D (6 bases). This CDR3 has 16 amino acids. Between the trimmed V and J ends, which lost 2 bases and 0 bases, there was a span of 12 bases. In germline, CDR1 is SGHRS, CDR2 YFSETQ. In nucleotides, the CDR3 is TGCGCCAGCAGCTTAGGCGGGGCAAGCTCCTACAATGAGCAGTTCTTC. This sequence encodes CASSLGGASSYNEQFF. The whole variable domain, filled in from reference TRBV5-1 and TRBJ2-1, reads KAGVTQTPRYLIKTRGQQVTLSCSPISGHRSVSWYQQTPGQGLQFLFEYFSETQRNKGNFPGRFSGRQFSNSRSEMNVSTLELGDSALYLCASSLGGASSYNEQFFGPGTRLTVL.

This rearrangement joins TRBV7-6 to TRBJ1-2; 9 nucleotides agree with TRBD1. The V and J ends lost 1 base and 1 base, in that order; junction bases with no gene match: 7. The CDR3 spans 17 residues. From germline, CDR1 is SGHVS and CDR2 FNYEAQ. The CDR3 here is CASSLGAGQGSNYGYTF. The CDR3 nucleotides read TGTGCCAGCAGCTTAGGGGCGGGACAGGGAAGTAACTATGGCTACACCTTC. Supplemented by reference TRBV7-6 and TRBJ1-2, the full variable domain reads GAGVSQSPRYKVTKRGQDVALRCDPISGHVSLYWYRQALGQGPEFLTYFNYEAQQDKSGLPNDRFSAERPEGSISTLTIQRTEQRDSAMYRCASSLGAGQGSNYGYTFGSGTRLTVV.

The chain uses TRBV19 and TRBJ2-7; TRBD2 aligns across 7 bases. CDR1 is LNHDA, CDR2 SQIVND, per germline (reference sequence). The ends lost 3 bases at V and 2 bases at J; junction bases unmatched: 7. CDR3 length: 15 amino acids. The CDR3 loop reads CASSMGEAGAYEQYF. In DNA form, the CDR3 reads TGTGCCAGTAGTATGGGGGAGGCGGGAGCCTACGAGCAGTACTTC.

This rearrangement joins TRBV6-1 to TRBJ1-2; no clear D gene. This CDR3 comprises 15 residues. V dropped 1 base and J dropped 0 bases, with 9 bases sitting between them. The V gene's germline CDR1 is MNHNS and CDR2 SASEGT. CDR3 in DNA: TGTGCCAGCAGTGAAGTGACAAAGGCTAACTATGGCTACACCTTC. It codes for CASSEVTKANYGYTF.

V usage is TRBV5-1 and J usage is TRBJ2-1; 8 bases fit TRBD1. CDR1 SGHRS and CDR2 YFSETQ come from the germline V gene. Trimming took 0 bases from V and 6 from J; bases not matched to a gene: 11. The CDR3 runs to 17 residues. DNA of the CDR3: TGCGCCAGCAGCTTGGCCGTCGGGACAGGCTGGGGCAATGAGCAGTTCTTC. It yields the protein CASSLAVGTGWGNEQFF.

This chain connects TRBV5-4 to TRBJ1-1; D possibly corresponds to TRBD1 (5 bases). Trimming removed 4 bases at V and 1 base at J, with 11 bases between. Germline lookup yields CDR1 SGHNT and CDR2 YYREEE (reference sequence). The CDR3 has 14 amino acids. The CDR3 loop is CASSPGTRNTEAFF. The CDR3 DNA is TGTGCCAGCAGCCCTGGGACTCGGAACACTGAAGCTTTCTTT.

CDR3 DNA: TGTGCCAGCAGTTACAGGACAGGCTTCAATCAGCCCCAGCATTTT. Its translation is CASSYRTGFNQPQHF. This chain uses TRBV6-5 with TRBJ1-5; TRBD1 aligns across 7 bases. The CDR3 loop spans 15 amino acids. With 2 bases clipped from V and 3 bases from J, the junction kept 4 bases outside the gene matches. Germline V gene lookup returns CDR1 MNHEY and CDR2 SVGAGI.

CDR3 coding DNA: TGTGCCAGCACCGAGCGGAACACCTACAATGAGCAGTTCTTC. Translating it yields CASTERNTYNEQFF. The genes are TRBV6-1 and TRBJ2-1; TRBD2 might be the D (5 bases). Between the trimmed V and J ends, which lost 7 bases and 2 bases, there was a span of 12 bases. Germline values: CDR1 MNHNS, CDR2 SASEGT. The CDR3 has 14 amino acids.

This chain links TRBV19 with TRBJ2-6, with TRBD1 as a possible D gene (6 bases). Germline lookup yields CDR1 LNHDA and CDR2 SQIVND (reference sequence). The germline V and J ends were trimmed by 6 bases and 0 bases, with 18 bases remaining between them. The length of the CDR3 is 18 residues. The CDR3, as DNA: TGTGCCAGTAGCGAAAGATCTGGGGGCGCCTCTGGGGCCAACGTCCTGACTTTC. Translation: CASSERSGGASGANVLTF.

The gene calls are TRBV28 and TRBJ2-7, with TRBD1 as a possible D gene (5 bases). V was clipped by 2 bases and J by 3 bases, with 5 bases between them. The germline gives CDR1 MDHEN, CDR2 SYDVKM. There are 12 residues in the CDR3. The CDR3 sequence: CASSLQGYEQYF. In nucleotides, the CDR3 is TGTGCCAGCAGTTTACAGGGCTACGAGCAGTACTTC.

This clone ranks as medium-sized (0.01 to 0.1%). The V gene is TRBV30, the J gene TRBJ1-3; D unclear. V shed 4 bases and J shed 4 bases, with 8 bases lying between them. Germline CDR1 reads GTSNPN; CDR2 reads SVGIG (reference sequence). CDR3 length: 12 amino acids. CDR3 nucleotide sequence: TGTGCCTGGAAGGGTATCGGAAACACCATATATTTT. The encoded protein is CAWKGIGNTIYF.

The chain links TRBV11-2 to TRBJ2-1, with D possibly matching TRBD1 (5 bases). With 4 bases removed from V and 3 bases from J, the gap between germline ends came to 13 bases. From germline, CDR1 is SGHAT and CDR2 FQNNGV. CDR3 length: 15 amino acids. The CDR3 sequence is CASSSGPAIYNEQFF. CDR3 DNA sequence: TGTGCCAGCAGCTCAGGGCCAGCTATCTACAATGAGCAGTTCTTC.